The TCR beta chain under discussion was sequenced for a study of lymphopenia after photon versus proton radiotherapy. The CDR3 loop spans 18 amino acids. Details on this clone: The antigen is undetermined.

Generated by immunoSEQ multiplex PCR, the TCRdb table keeps only in-frame clones and is missing some. The sample has more than 70,000 clones; around four fifths are singletons. Study-level points and caveats: Relative stability marked proton patients; photon patients lost diversity and naive cells. Larger post-nadir TCR diversity loss correlated inversely with survival in deceased patients. Only patients who died were analyzed for survival; proton advantage is unproven. Oligoclonal CD8+ Temra expansion after nadir drove photon patients' diversity drop.

The genes are TRBV7-5 and TRBJ2-7; whether TRBD2, the table's D call, matches the DNA was not checked. TRBV7-5 is given as a pseudogene. Sequenced here: peripheral blood, sampled from a patient treated with proton-based radiotherapy. This clonotype was sampled from a man between 60 and 75 years old with pancreatic cancer. DNA of the CDR3: TGTGCCAGAAGCCCAAGACTAGCGGGAGGTCCCCCGGAGTCCGAGCAGTACTTC. Encoded protein: CARSPRLAGGPPESEQYF.